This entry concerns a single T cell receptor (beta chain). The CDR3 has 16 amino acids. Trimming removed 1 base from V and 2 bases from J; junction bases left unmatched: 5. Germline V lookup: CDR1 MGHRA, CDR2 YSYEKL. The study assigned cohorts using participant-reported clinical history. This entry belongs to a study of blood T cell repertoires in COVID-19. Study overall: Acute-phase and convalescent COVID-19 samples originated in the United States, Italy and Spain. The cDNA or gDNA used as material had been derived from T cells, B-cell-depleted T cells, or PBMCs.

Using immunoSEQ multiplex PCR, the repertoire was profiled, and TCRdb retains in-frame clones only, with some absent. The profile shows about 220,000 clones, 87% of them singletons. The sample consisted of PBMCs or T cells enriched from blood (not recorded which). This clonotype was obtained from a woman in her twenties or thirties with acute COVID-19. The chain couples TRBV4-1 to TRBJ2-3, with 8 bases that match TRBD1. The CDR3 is CASSQVGQAITDTQYF. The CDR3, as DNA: TGCGCCAGCAGCCAAGTGGGACAGGCCATCACAGATACGCAGTATTTT.